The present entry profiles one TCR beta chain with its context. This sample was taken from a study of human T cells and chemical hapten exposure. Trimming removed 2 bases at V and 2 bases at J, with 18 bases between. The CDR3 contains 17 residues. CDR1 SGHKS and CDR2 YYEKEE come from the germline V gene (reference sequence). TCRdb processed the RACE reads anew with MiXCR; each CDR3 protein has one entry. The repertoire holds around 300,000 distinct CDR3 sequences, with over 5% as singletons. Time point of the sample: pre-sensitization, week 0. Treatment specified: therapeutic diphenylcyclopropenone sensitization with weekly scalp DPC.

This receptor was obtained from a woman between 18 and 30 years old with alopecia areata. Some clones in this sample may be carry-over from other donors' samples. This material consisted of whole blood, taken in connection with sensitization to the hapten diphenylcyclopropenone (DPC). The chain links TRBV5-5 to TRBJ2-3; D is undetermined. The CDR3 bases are TGTGCCAGCAGCTTTAAAGGTTTGGAGCAGATCACAGATACGCAGTATTTT. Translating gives CASSFKGLEQITDTQYF.